A single sample is the source of the 9 T cell receptor beta chains below, sequenced in a study of blood T cell repertoires in COVID-19. Produced via immunoSEQ multiplex PCR; TCRdb's table is partial and in-frame only. The profile covers some 190,000 clones, with approximately 88% appearing a single time and approximately 3% taken by the ten largest. Sequencing used PBMCs or T cells enriched from blood (not recorded which). The receptors shown here come from a woman aged 25 to 39 who had recovered from COVID-19.

This chain joins TRBV25-1 and TRBJ1-6; 10 positions agree with TRBD1. This CDR3 region has 18 residues. V shed 3 bases, J shed 5 bases, and the junction held 10 bases outside the gene matches. In germline, CDR1 is MGHDK, CDR2 SYGVNS. Here the CDR3 reads CASSDGTGDFWDNSPLHF. DNA of the CDR3: TGTGCCAGCAGTGACGGGACAGGGGATTTTTGGGATAATTCACCCCTCCACTTT.

This chain joins TRBV7-2 and TRBJ1-6; TRBD1 is a possible D gene (5 bases). V shed 5 bases and J shed 2 bases, with 13 bases lying between them. The CDR3 covers 16 residues. CDR1 is SGHTA and CDR2 is FQGNSA in the germline V gene. DNA for the CDR3: TGTGCCAGCAGCCCCCTCGGACACGCCTATAATTCACCCCTCCACTTT. This gives the protein CASSPLGHAYNSPLHF.

This clone is deemed medium-sized (0.01 to 0.1%). The V gene is TRBV6-5, the J gene TRBJ2-1; possibly TRBD1 for D (6 bases). This CDR3 contains 14 residues. Germline CDR1 and CDR2: MNHEY and SVGAGI. Trimming left V 4 bases short and J 7 bases short, with 14 bases between. In nucleotides, the CDR3 is TGTGCCAGCAGTTTCCGACAGGTGGGGAATGAGCAGTTCTTC. It is translated as CASSFRQVGNEQFF.

The gene calls are TRBV2 and TRBJ1-1, with 8 positions matching TRBD1. Trimming at V came to 6 bases and at J to 3 bases, leaving 12 bases not matched to a gene. The CDR3 has 16 residues. Germline CDR1 and CDR2: SNHLY and FYNNEI. CDR3 sequence reads: CASSYDRGGFDTEAFF. In nucleotides, the CDR3 is TGTGCCAGCAGCTACGACAGGGGTGGGTTTGACACTGAAGCTTTCTTT. Combining the CDR3 with reference TRBV2 and TRBJ1-1 gives the whole variable domain EPEVTQTPSHQVTQMGQEVILRCVPISNHLYFYWYRQILGQKVEFLVSFYNNEISEKSEIFDDQFSVERPDGSNFTLKIRSTKLEDSAMYFCASSYDRGGFDTEAFFGQGTRLTVV.

The rearrangement joins TRBV5-1 to TRBJ2-7; no definite D call. The germline CDR1 and CDR2 sequences are SGHRS and YFSETQ. This CDR3 has 16 amino acids. Trimming took off 0 bases at V and 0 bases at J, with 13 bases between the two ends. CDR3 coding DNA: TGCGCCAGCAGCTTGGGGTTTCTCGGAGTCTCCTACGAGCAGTACTTC. Its translation is CASSLGFLGVSYEQYF.

This clone was counted once. The chain is built from TRBV9 and TRBJ2-1, with 8 bases lining up with TRBD2. Trimming at V came to 0 bases and at J to 7 bases, leaving 9 bases not matched to a gene. The CDR3 extends over 16 amino acids. Germline V gene lookup returns CDR1 SGDLS and CDR2 YYNGEE. CDR3 sequence reads: CASSVASSGLPNEQFF. The CDR3 region has the DNA TGTGCCAGCAGCGTAGCTTCTAGCGGGTTACCTAATGAGCAGTTCTTC.

CDR3 protein: CASSLSGGIGYGYTF. DNA for the CDR3: TGTGCCAGCAGTTTATCAGGGGGCATAGGCTATGGCTACACCTTC. V is TRBV28 and J is TRBJ1-2; 8 nucleotides align to TRBD1. The CDR3 loop spans 15 amino acids. Per germline, CDR1 MDHEN and CDR2 SYDVKM. Unmatched junction bases numbered 5, after V lost 1 base and J lost 4 bases.

This clone showed up just once. V usage is TRBV19 and J usage is TRBJ2-3; unclear D gene. The CDR3 runs to 15 residues. Per the germline V gene, CDR1 is LNHDA and CDR2 is SQIVND (reference sequence). V lost 3 bases and J lost 6, with 16 bases in between. The CDR3 nucleotides are TGTGCCAGTAGTATTTCTGACACGGTGCTGGATACGCAGTATTTT. Translating it yields CASSISDTVLDTQYF.

The genes are TRBV5-1 and TRBJ2-5, with 9 positions matching TRBD2. The V gene end was trimmed by 0 bases and the J gene end by 3 bases; junction bases not matched to a gene: 12. CDR3 length: 18 residues. Looked up from germline, CDR1 is SGHRS and CDR2 is YFSETQ. The CDR3 region is CASSLAVASGKGKETQYF. CDR3 nucleotide sequence: TGCGCCAGCAGCTTGGCCGTGGCTAGCGGGAAGGGCAAAGAGACCCAGTACTTC.